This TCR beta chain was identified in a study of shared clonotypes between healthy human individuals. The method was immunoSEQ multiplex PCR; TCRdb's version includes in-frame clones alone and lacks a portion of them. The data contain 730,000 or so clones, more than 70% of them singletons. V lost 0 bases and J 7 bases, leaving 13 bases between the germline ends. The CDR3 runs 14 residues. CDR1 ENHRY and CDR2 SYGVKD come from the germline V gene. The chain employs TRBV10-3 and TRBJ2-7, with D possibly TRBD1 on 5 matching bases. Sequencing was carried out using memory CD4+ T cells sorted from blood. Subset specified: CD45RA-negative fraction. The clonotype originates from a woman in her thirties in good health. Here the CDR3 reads CAISESAGQREQYF. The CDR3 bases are TGTGCCATCAGTGAGTCTGCAGGGCAGAGGGAGCAGTACTTC.